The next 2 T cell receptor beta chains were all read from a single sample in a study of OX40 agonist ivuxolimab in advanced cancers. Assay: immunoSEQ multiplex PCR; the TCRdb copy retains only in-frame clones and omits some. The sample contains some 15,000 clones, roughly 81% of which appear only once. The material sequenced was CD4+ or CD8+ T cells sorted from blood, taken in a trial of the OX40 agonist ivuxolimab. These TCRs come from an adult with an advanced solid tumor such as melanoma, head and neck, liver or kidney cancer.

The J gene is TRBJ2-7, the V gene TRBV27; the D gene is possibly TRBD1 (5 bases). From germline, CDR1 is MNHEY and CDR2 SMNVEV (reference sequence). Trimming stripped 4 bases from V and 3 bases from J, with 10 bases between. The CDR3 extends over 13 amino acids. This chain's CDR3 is CASSSRVSYEQYF. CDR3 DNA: TGTGCCAGCAGTTCCAGGGTGAGCTACGAGCAGTACTTC.

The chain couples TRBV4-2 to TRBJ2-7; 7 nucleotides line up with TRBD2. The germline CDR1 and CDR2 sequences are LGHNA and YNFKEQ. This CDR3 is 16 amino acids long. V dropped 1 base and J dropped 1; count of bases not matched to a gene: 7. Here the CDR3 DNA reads TGTGCCAGCAGCCAAGCGGGGAGGGCCTTTTCCTACGAGCAGTACTTC. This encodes CASSQAGRAFSYEQYF.